The 13 T cell receptor beta chains given below trace back to one sample, sequenced in a study of blood T cell repertoires in COVID-19. Assay used: immunoSEQ multiplex PCR; TCRdb lists only in-frame clones, some missing. The sample consists of 150,000 to 250,000 clones, 80% to 85% of them appearing once. The sample taken for sequencing was PBMCs or T cells enriched from blood (not recorded which). The receptors here all came from a middle-aged man who had recovered from COVID-19.

The chain employs TRBV7-2 and TRBJ2-2; TRBD2 matches 8 bases. This CDR3 has 17 residues. Per germline, CDR1 SGHTA and CDR2 FQGNSA. V lost 0 bases and J lost 4; bases outside the gene matches: 7. CDR3 in DNA: TGTGCCAGCAGCTTAGCTGGCGGGGGGCGTATCACCGGGGAGCTGTTTTTT. Encoded protein: CASSLAGGGRITGELFF.

The chain uses TRBV11-2 and TRBJ1-1; TRBD1 aligns across 9 bases. CDR1 and CDR2 from the germline V gene are SGHAT and FQNNGV. V gave up 5 bases and J gave up 1 base; unmatched junction bases: 8. This CDR3 is 16 amino acids long. This chain's CDR3 is CASSPGTGKGNTEAFF. DNA for the CDR3: TGTGCCAGCAGCCCCGGGACAGGGAAAGGGAACACTGAAGCTTTCTTT.

V is TRBV18 and J is TRBJ1-4; tentative D call: TRBD1 (5 bases). The CDR3 consists of 15 residues. Germline loops: CDR1 KGHSH, CDR2 LQKENI. The germline V and J ends were trimmed by 3 bases and 10 bases, with 18 bases remaining between them. CDR3 sequence (DNA): TGTGCCAGCTCACCGCGGACATCCCGAGGCGGAAAACTGTTTTTT. Its translation: CASSPRTSRGGKLFF.

This clone came up once. This rearrangement joins TRBV5-1 to TRBJ1-3; 7 bases fit TRBD1. Trimming removed 3 bases from V and 0 bases from J; junction bases left unmatched: 0. Germline CDR1 SGHRS, CDR2 YFSETQ. This CDR3 is 14 amino acids long. The CDR3 DNA reads as TGCGCCAGCAGCTGGGACAGCTCTGGAAACACCATATATTTT. Amino acid sequence: CASSWDSSGNTIYF.

The V and J genes are TRBV11-2 and TRBJ2-1; 7 bases fit TRBD2. Germline V lookup: CDR1 SGHAT, CDR2 FQNNGV. The junction had 6 bases not matched to a gene; V was cut back by 7 bases and J by 0 bases. The CDR3 contains 15 residues. The CDR3 bases are TGTGCCAGCATCCGGGGGGTTTTCTCCTACAATGAGCAGTTCTTC. Translated, it gives CASIRGVFSYNEQFF. Full variable domain (rest looked up from reference TRBV11-2 and TRBJ2-1): EAGVAQSPRYKIIEKRQSVAFWCNPISGHATLYWYQQILGQGPKLLIQFQNNGVVDDSQLPKDRFSAERLKGVDSTLKIQPAKLEDSAVYLCASIRGVFSYNEQFFGPGTRLTVL.

The V call is TRBV6-5, the J call TRBJ1-1; no clear D gene. The CDR3 has 12 amino acids. V lost 3 bases, J lost 7 bases, and 9 bases lay in between. Germline loops: CDR1 MNHEY, CDR2 SVGAGI. CDR3 loop: CASSYLRGEAFF. CDR3 sequence (DNA): TGTGCCAGCAGTTATCTGCGGGGTGAAGCTTTCTTT.

This clone was seen a few times. The rearrangement links TRBV2 to TRBJ2-2; the match to TRBD2 covers 16 bases. The CDR3 totals 17 residues. Per the germline V gene, CDR1 is SNHLY and CDR2 is FYNNEI. V trimming: 6 bases; J trimming: 0 bases; junction bases outside the gene matches: 1. CDR3 in DNA: TGTGCCAGCAGAGGGACTAGCGGGGGGGCGAACACCGGGGAGCTGTTTTTT. Amino acid sequence: CASRGTSGGANTGELFF.

The V gene is TRBV6-1, the J gene TRBJ2-3; D is perhaps TRBD1 (5 bases). From germline, CDR1 is MNHNS and CDR2 SASEGT. Trimming shortened V by 2 bases and J by 4 bases, and 13 bases separated the two germline ends. CDR3 size: 15 residues. The CDR3 region is CASSEWGRGADTQYF. The CDR3 DNA is TGTGCCAGCAGTGAATGGGGCCGTGGCGCAGATACGCAGTATTTT.

The chain has TRBV30 and TRBJ1-6; a weak D match, TRBD1 (6 bases). The CDR3 has 15 amino acids. Germline CDR1 GTSNPN, CDR2 SVGIG (reference sequence). Trimming took off 3 bases at V and 5 bases at J, with 14 bases between the two ends. The CDR3 protein is CAWRATGTNNSPLHF. CDR3 DNA: TGTGCCTGGAGAGCTACCGGGACAAATAATTCACCCCTCCACTTT.

The chain links TRBV20-1 to TRBJ1-2; D uncertain. The CDR3 has 11 residues. CDR1 and CDR2 from the germline V gene are DFQATT and SNEGSKA (reference sequence). V lost 6 bases to trimming and J lost 4 bases, with 9 bases between them. Here the CDR3 reads CSASISYGYTF. The CDR3 nucleotides read TGCAGTGCAAGTATCAGCTATGGCTACACCTTC.

This chain joins TRBV4-1 and TRBJ2-3, with D tentatively TRBD2 (5 bases). Germline CDR1 and CDR2: MGHRA and YSYEKL. Trimming took 4 bases from V and 7 from J, leaving 21 bases between them. CDR3 length: 16 residues. The CDR3 region has the DNA TGCGCCAGCAGCCGCGGACTCCCAACGTTGTGGCATACGCAGTATTTT. It specifies CASSRGLPTLWHTQYF.

This chain links TRBV6-6 with TRBJ1-1; the match to TRBD1 covers 7 bases. The CDR3 has 14 amino acids. Germline assignment: CDR1 MNHNY and CDR2 SVGAGI (reference sequence). With 4 bases clipped from V and 6 bases from J, the junction kept 8 bases outside the gene matches. This CDR3 reads CASSSSRQGSEAFF. The CDR3 DNA reads TGTGCCAGCAGTTCCTCTCGACAGGGCTCTGAAGCTTTCTTT.

The chain uses TRBV19 and TRBJ2-5; TRBD2 aligns across 14 bases. This CDR3 contains 21 residues. The trim removed 5 bases at V and 3 bases at J, leaving 20 bases unmatched. Germline V gene lookup returns CDR1 LNHDA and CDR2 SQIVND (reference sequence). The CDR3 sequence: CASSAHYRGPGLAGVKETQYF. The CDR3 DNA is TGTGCCAGTAGTGCACACTACAGGGGGCCGGGACTAGCGGGGGTCAAAGAGACCCAGTACTTC.